This T cell receptor beta chain derives from a study of radiotherapy plus CTLA-4 blockade in lung cancer. The data were produced by immunoSEQ multiplex PCR, yet TCRdb's version contains in-frame clones alone and is incomplete. The repertoire has some 49,000 clones, 85% of them found once; the top ten carry about a quarter. It was focal radiation plus CTLA-4 blockade with ipilimumab that patients with chemo-refractory metastatic non-small-cell lung cancer received. The sample holds one count of this clone. The sequence was obtained from a human donor with non-small cell lung cancer whose response to radiotherapy plus ipilimumab could not be evaluated. Sample: peripheral blood, taken from a patient treated with radiotherapy plus ipilimumab.

For the CDR3, the DNA is TGTGCCAGCAGTGAGTCTGGACTAGCGGGATCTGGCGGGGAGCTGTTTTTT. Translation: CASSESGLAGSGGELFF. V and J are TRBV25-1 and TRBJ2-2, with 12 bases identical to TRBD2. There are 17 residues in the CDR3. The J segment lost 7 bases and the V segment lost 3 bases, leaving 9 bases of the junction unmatched. Per the germline V gene, CDR1 is MGHDK and CDR2 is SYGVNS. The full variable domain, completed using reference TRBV25-1 and TRBJ2-2, is EADIYQTPRYLVIGTGKKITLECSQTMGHDKMYWYQQDPGMELHLIHYSYGVNSTEKGDLSSESTVSRIRTEHFPLTLESARPSHTSQYLCASSESGLAGSGGELFFGEGSRLTVL.